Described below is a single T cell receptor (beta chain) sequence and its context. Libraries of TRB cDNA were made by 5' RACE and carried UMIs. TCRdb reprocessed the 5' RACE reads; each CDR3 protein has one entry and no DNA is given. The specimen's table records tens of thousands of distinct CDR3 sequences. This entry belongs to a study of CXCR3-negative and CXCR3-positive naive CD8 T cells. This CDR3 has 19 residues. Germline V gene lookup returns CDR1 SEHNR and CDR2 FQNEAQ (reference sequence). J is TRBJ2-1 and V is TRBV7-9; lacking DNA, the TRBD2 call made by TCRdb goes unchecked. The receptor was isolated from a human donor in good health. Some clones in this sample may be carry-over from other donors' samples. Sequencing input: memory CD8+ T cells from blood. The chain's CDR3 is CASSPARTSGGSSYNEQFF. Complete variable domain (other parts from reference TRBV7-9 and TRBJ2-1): DTGVSQNPRHKITKRGQNVTFRCDPISEHNRLYWYRQTLGQGPEFLTYFQNEAQLEKSRLLSDRFSAERPKGSFSTLEIQRTEQGDSAMYLCASSPARTSGGSSYNEQFFGPGTRLTVL.